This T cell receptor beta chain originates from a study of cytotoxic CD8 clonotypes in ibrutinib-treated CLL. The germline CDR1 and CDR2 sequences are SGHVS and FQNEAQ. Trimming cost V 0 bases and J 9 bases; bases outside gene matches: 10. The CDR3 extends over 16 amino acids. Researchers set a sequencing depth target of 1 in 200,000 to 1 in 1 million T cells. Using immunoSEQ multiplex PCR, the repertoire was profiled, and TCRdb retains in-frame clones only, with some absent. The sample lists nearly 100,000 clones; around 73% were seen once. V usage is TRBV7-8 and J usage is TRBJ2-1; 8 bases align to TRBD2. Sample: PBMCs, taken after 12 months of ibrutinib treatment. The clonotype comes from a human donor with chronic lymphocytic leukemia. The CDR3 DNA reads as TGTGCCAGCAGCTTAGCGCCGGGGGGGCCTTCGGTTGAGCAGTTCTTC. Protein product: CASSLAPGGPSVEQFF.